These T cell receptor beta chains were read from a single sample in a study of tumor-infiltrating lymphocytes in primary liver carcinoma. TCRdb called the multiplex PCR reads again in MiXCR, with one record for every CDR3 protein. The data contain approximately 47,000 distinct CDR3 sequences, roughly 77% of them singletons. The sequencing input was liver tumor tissue from sampling region 3. The receptors stem from a middle-aged man with primary liver carcinoma and hepatitis B virus infection. The CDR3 runs from the conserved cysteine through the conserved F or W. Each record gives: D gene, V gene, J gene, clone size, CDR3 DNA, CDR3 protein. D genes are given only for firm matches. Clone size is not always given. Where it is, it says once, few, many or a class for expanded clones.

>.|TRBV29-1|TRBJ2-1|.
TGCAACGTTGGGTTGAGCCGAAATAAGCAGTTCTTC
CNVGLSRNKQFF
>.|TRBV6-5|TRBJ1-1|.
TGTGTCACCGAGAGAAGGCGTTTAAGAAGTGATACTGAAGCTTTCTTT
CVTERRRLRSDTEAFF
>.|TRBV29-1|TRBJ2-1|.
TGCAACGCTATGGGGGGAGTGGCCTACAATGAGCAGTTCTTC
CNAMGGVAYNEQFF
>.|TRBV6-5|TRBJ2-3|.
TGTACCAGCAGTTACTCGACGGTAGCAGCGAGGCCGCACTATTTT
CTSSYSTVAARPHYF
>.|TRBV5-5|TRBJ2-5|.
TGTCCCAGCAGCCCCCGACACTTCCAAGAGACCCAGTACTTC
CPSSPRHFQETQYF
>TRBD1|TRBV11-2|TRBJ2-2|.
TGTGCCAGCAACTTTGATCAGGACAGGGTCGGCACCGGGAAGCTGTTTTTT
CASNFDQDRVGTGKLFF
>TRBD2|TRBV29-1|TRBJ2-2|.
TGCAGCGTTCTAGCGGGAGGGTCCGCTGCGTACATCGGGGAGCTGTTTTTT
CSVLAGGSAAYIGELFF
>TRBD2|TRBV20-1|TRBJ2-1|.
TGCAGTGCGATCTCCGGGACTACAATATCGCAGTTCTTC
CSAISGTTISQFF
>.|TRBV7-3|TRBJ1-1|.
TGTGCCAGCAGCCCTAAAGTGAACACTGAAGCTTTCTTT
CASSPKVNTEAFF
>.|TRBV2|TRBJ1-4|.
TGTGCCAGCAGTGAAACGACAGCTGCAACTAATGAAAAACTGTTTTTT
CASSETTAATNEKLFF
>TRBD1|TRBV6-5|TRBJ2-6|.
TGTGCTAGCAGGGCAGGGGACAGATTCGGGACCAACGTCCTGACTTTC
CASRAGDRFGTNVLTF
>.|TRBV29-1|TRBJ1-5|once
TGCAGCTTTACACAGAGGCCGGATCAGCCCCAGCATTTT
CSFTQRPDQPQHF
>TRBD1|TRBV6-1|TRBJ1-5|once
TGTGCCAGCATTCGCGACAGGGTGGCTAATCAGCCCCAGCATTTT
CASIRDRVANQPQHF
>.|TRBV11-2|TRBJ2-7|.
TGTGCCAACAGTCTATCTGTGGGAATATCCTACGAGCAGTATTTC
CANSLSVGISYEQYF
>.|TRBV11-2|TRBJ2-3|.
TGTGCCGGCGGCTTAGGGGGGAGAGATACGCACTATTTT
CAGGLGGRDTHYF
>.|TRBV5-1|TRBJ2-7|many
TGCGCCAGCAGCTTGCAGTCCGACAGTGTCTACGAGCAGTACTTC
CASSLQSDSVYEQYF
>TRBD2|TRBV20-1|TRBJ2-3|.
TGCAGTGCTAGCGGGAGGGCCAAAGATACGCAGTATTTT
CSASGRAKDTQYF
>.|TRBV7-9|TRBJ1-1|.
TGTGTCAGCAGCCCTCAGGGGCTAATGAACACTGAAGCCTTCTTT
CVSSPQGLMNTEAFF
>TRBD2|TRBV6-4|TRBJ2-3|many
TGTGCCAGCAGCTCGGGACTAGGAACAGATACGCAGTATTTT
CASSSGLGTDTQYF
>.|TRBV6-5|TRBJ2-1|.
TGTGCCAGCAGTTACAAAGGGGCGGACAATGAGCGGTTCTTC
CASSYKGADNERFF
>.|TRBV7-9|TRBJ2-1|.
TGTGCCAGCAGCTACCGGGACGATTCCTACAATGAGCAGTTCTTC
CASSYRDDSYNEQFF
>.|TRBV29-1|TRBJ2-7|.
TGCAGCGTCAACAGGGGTGGAGGGAACGAACAGTACTTC
CSVNRGGGNEQYF
>TRBD1|TRBV10-3|TRBJ1-5|.
TGTGCCATCAGTGACCTGGACAGGGGCAATCAGTCCCAGCATTTT
CAISDLDRGNQSQHF
>TRBD1|TRBV11-2|TRBJ2-6|.
TGTGCCAGCAGCCGAGGGACAGGGTTGGTGTCTGGGGCCAACGTCCTGACTTTC
CASSRGTGLVSGANVLTF
>.|TRBV4-1|TRBJ2-5|many
TGCGCCAGCAGCCCTTGGGACACTTCGGGGGAGACCCAGTACTTC
CASSPWDTSGETQYF
>TRBD2|TRBV11-2|TRBJ2-3|.
TGTGCTAGCAACTTAGGACCCCCTAGCGGCCGCAGCACAGATACGCAGTATTTT
CASNLGPPSGRSTDTQYF
>.|TRBV28|TRBJ2-5|many
TGTGCCAGCAGTTTTACTAGGACGGCGGGTGCTTCTCACACCCTATTC
CASSFTRTAGASHTLF
>TRBD2|TRBV6-5|TRBJ2-1|medium-sized
TGTGCCAGCAGTTACGGGAGCGGGAGCTACAATGAGCAGTTCTTC
CASSYGSGSYNEQFF
>.|TRBV5-6|TRBJ1-2|.
TGTGCCAGCAGCATGGTGTGGGCGAACTATGGCTGCACCTTC
CASSMVWANYGCTF
>TRBD1|TRBV29-1|TRBJ2-3|many
TGCAGCGCGGGACAGGGAAAGAGAGATACGCAGTATTTT
CSAGQGKRDTQYF
>.|TRBV6-5|TRBJ1-4|.
TGTGTCAGCAGTTACTGGGGGGCGAATGACGGAAAACTGTTTTTT
CVSSYWGANDGKLFF
>TRBD1|TRBV6-5|TRBJ1-5|.
TGTGCCGGCAGGACAGGAGGCTTTAATCAGCCCCAGCATTTT
CAGRTGGFNQPQHF
>.|TRBV29-1|TRBJ2-1|few
TGCAGCGGATTGCCGGGAGAGGGGGTGGATGAGTACTTCTTC
CSGLPGEGVDEYFF
>.|TRBV6-5|TRBJ2-1|.
TGTACCAGCAATTACTCTTTCGGGGGACAGTCAATGAGTGAGCAGTTCTTC
CTSNYSFGGQSMSEQFF
>TRBD2|TRBV11-2|TRBJ2-5|.
TGTACCAGCAGCGACCCCGGGACTAGAGGGACCGGGACCCTGTACTTC
CTSSDPGTRGTGTLYF
>.|TRBV29-1|TRBJ2-1|.
TGCAGAGTCGTTCGGCTAGAATCCTACAGTGAGCAGTTCTTC
CRVVRLESYSEQFF
>.|TRBV11-2|TRBJ2-5|.
TGTGCCAGCAGACCCTGGGACTCGGCCCACGAAGAGACCCAGTACTTC
CASRPWDSAHEETQYF
>.|TRBV6-1|TRBJ1-5|.
TGTACCAGCAGTGTGAGTTGGCGGGGCGGTCAGCCCAAGCATTTT
CTSSVSWRGGQPKHF
>TRBD1|TRBV6-6|TRBJ2-7|once
TGTGCCAGCAGTTACCAGGGGACAGGGCACTTCTACGAGCAGTACTTC
CASSYQGTGHFYEQYF